The 17 T cell receptor beta chains presented below share a single source sample, sequenced in a study of T cells in Graves' hyperthyroidism and ophthalmopathy. The CDR3 regions of TCR beta were amplified from RNA transcripts. With the HTBI primer set, the TCR CDR3 went through a first round of RT-PCR. MiXCR, applied by TCRdb to the multiplex PCR reads, yields one record per CDR3 protein. The data contain 500,000 to 750,000 distinct CDR3 sequences, about 15% of them singletons. The sample comprised blood. Source of these receptors: a woman between 25 and 40 years old with Graves' hyperthyroidism.

This clonotype was picked up a small number of times. An end of the junction differs from the germline gene, which may be a read error. This sequence joins TRBV19 and TRBJ2-3; D is unresolved. CDR3 length equals 14 residues. Germline V gene data show CDR1 as LNHDA and CDR2 as SQIVND (reference sequence). CDR3 sequence reads: CASRIASSTDTQYF. For the CDR3, the DNA is TGTGCCAGTAGGATAGCTTCAAGCACAGATACGCAGTATTTT.

The V call is TRBV4-2, the J call TRBJ2-3; D gene uncertain. Germline-derived CDR1 and CDR2 are LGHNA and YNFKEQ. Trimming removed 0 bases at V and 2 bases at J, with 15 bases between. The CDR3 is made up of 17 amino acids. CDR3 bases: TGTGCCAGCAGCCAAGACCTTGCGTCGAGCCTCACAGATACGCAGTATTTT. This codes for CASSQDLASSLTDTQYF.

This chain joins TRBV6-1 and TRBJ1-3; D not certain. This CDR3 comprises 13 residues. Trimming cost V 3 bases and J 4 bases, with 7 bases left between them. Looked up from germline, CDR1 is MNHNS and CDR2 is SASEGT. The CDR3 loop reads CASSDNPGNTIYF. CDR3 sequence (DNA): TGTGCCAGCAGTGACAACCCCGGAAACACCATATATTTT.

Comment on this clonotype: Possible read error: a much larger clone is one base away. In this CDR3 the conserved last residue, phenylalanine or tryptophan, is missing, so a read error is likely. The chain employs TRBV7-2 and TRBJ2-5; 7 positions agree with TRBD2. Germline assignment: CDR1 SGHTA and CDR2 FQGNSA. The V gene end was trimmed by 4 bases and the J gene end by 3 bases; junction bases not matched to a gene: 2. There are 13 residues in the CDR3. The CDR3: CASSWGLKETQYL. DNA of the CDR3: TGTGCCAGCAGCTGGGGACTAAAAGAGACCCAGTACCTC.

This clonotype was recorded at least ten times. The chain combines TRBV6-1 with TRBJ2-1; tentative D call: TRBD1 (5 bases). Per germline, CDR1 MNHNS and CDR2 SASEGT. This CDR3 is built from 14 residues. The germline V and J ends were trimmed by 1 base and 4 bases, with 8 bases remaining between them. The CDR3 reads CASSEETDYNEQFF. DNA of the CDR3: TGTGCCAGCAGTGAAGAGACAGATTACAATGAGCAGTTCTTC.

Many counts were recorded for this clonotype. The chain joins TRBV12-3 or TRBV12-4 to TRBJ2-2; D gene uncertain. CDR3 length: 15 amino acids. Deletions cut 2 bases from V and 4 bases from J, with 11 bases between. The CDR3 here is CASSLHFDGTGELFF. The DNA for the CDR3 is TGTGCCAGCAGTTTACACTTTGACGGCACCGGGGAGCTGTTTTTT.

V gene TRBV29-1 combines with J gene TRBJ1-4; 8 bases line up with TRBD1. V was pared by 4 bases and J by 0 bases, with 16 bases of the junction left unmatched. Germline lookup yields CDR1 SQVTM and CDR2 ANQGSEA. There are 19 residues in the CDR3. This CDR3 is CSVGAGQEADGPTNEKLFF. The CDR3 nucleotides read TGCAGCGTTGGGGCGGGACAGGAGGCGGATGGTCCAACTAATGAAAAACTGTTTTTT. The complete variable domain, with remaining parts taken from reference TRBV29-1 and TRBJ1-4, reads SAVISQKPSRDICQRGTSLTIQCQVDSQVTMMFWYRQQPGQSLTLIATANQGSEATYESGFVIDKFPISRPNLTFSTLTVSNMSPEDSSIYLCSVGAGQEADGPTNEKLFFGSGTQLSVL.

This clonotype has just a few counts. This chain uses TRBV9 with TRBJ1-4; weak D call: TRBD1 (6 bases). V was clipped by 0 bases and J by 8 bases, with 11 bases between them. CDR3 length equals 14 residues. In germline, CDR1 is SGDLS, CDR2 YYNGEE. The CDR3 loop reads CASSVDSRGEKLFF. Here the CDR3 DNA reads TGTGCCAGCAGCGTAGACAGCAGGGGCGAAAAACTGTTTTTT.

This clonotype showed up many times. The chain couples TRBV3-1 to TRBJ1-2; tentative D call: TRBD1 (5 bases). Germline lookup yields CDR1 LGHDT and CDR2 YNNKEL (reference sequence). V was pared by 7 bases and J by 5 bases, with 20 bases between. CDR3 length equals 15 residues. The CDR3 here is CASKPTGRAGYGYTF. The DNA for the CDR3 is TGTGCCAGCAAGCCAACGGGACGCGCGGGTTATGGCTACACCTTC. Full variable domain (missing parts from reference TRBV3-1 and TRBJ1-2): DTAVSQTPKYLVTQMGNDKSIKCEQNLGHDTMYWYKQDSKKFLKIMFSYNNKELIINETVPNRFSPKSPDKAHLNLHINSLELGDSAVYFCASKPTGRAGYGYTFGSGTRLTVV.

This rearrangement joins TRBV20-1 to TRBJ2-7; 7 bases fit TRBD2. Losses at the gene ends were 4 bases for V and 4 bases for J; bases not matched to a gene: 10. This CDR3 contains 14 residues. CDR1 and CDR2 from the germline V gene are DFQATT and SNEGSKA (reference sequence). CDR3 protein: CSATSHSGQYEQYF. CDR3 in DNA: TGCAGTGCTACCTCCCATAGCGGGCAATACGAGCAGTACTTC.

This clonotype was seen only a few times. CDR3 amino acids: CASSQPGQKDEKLFF. DNA for the CDR3: TGCGCCAGCAGCCAACCGGGACAGAAGGATGAAAAACTGTTTTTT. J is TRBJ1-4 and V is TRBV4-1, with TRBD1 matching over 7 bases. The CDR3 totals 15 residues. CDR1 is MGHRA and CDR2 is YSYEKL in the germline V gene. V gave up 2 bases and J gave up 6 bases; unmatched junction bases: 6.

V usage is TRBV6-2 or TRBV6-3 and J usage is TRBJ2-7; tentatively, D is TRBD2 (5 bases). The CDR3 is 16 amino acids. Trimming left V 0 bases short and J 2 bases short, with 14 bases between. Per germline, CDR1 MNHEY and CDR2 SVGEGT. DNA for the CDR3: TGTGCCAGCAGTTACTCCAGGTTAGCGCTCACCTACGAGCAGTACTTC. This sequence encodes CASSYSRLALTYEQYF.

The sample holds a few counts of this clonotype. A read error may explain this, as a much larger clone is one base away. The V and J genes are TRBV5-1 and TRBJ2-1; D perhaps matches TRBD1 (6 bases). Trimming removed 0 bases from V and 2 bases from J, with 15 bases in between. Germline values: CDR1 SGHRS, CDR2 YFSETQ. This CDR3 contains 17 residues. The CDR3 loop is CASSLGRTVSAYNEQFF. The CDR3 DNA reads as TGCGCCAGCAGCTTGGGAAGGACAGTTAGCGCCTACAATGAGCAGTTCTTC.

This clonotype came up many times. The chain couples TRBV27 to TRBJ1-4; D perhaps matches TRBD1 (5 bases). The V gene lost 7 bases and the J gene lost 7 bases, with 22 bases spanning the gap. The CDR3 is 16 amino acids. Germline V gene sequence: CDR1 MNHEY, CDR2 SMNVEV (reference sequence). This CDR3 reads CASTRSGLEGREKLFF. CDR3 in DNA: TGTGCCAGCACCCGATCAGGGTTGGAGGGACGTGAAAAACTGTTTTTT.

Many counts were recorded for this clonotype. The chain uses TRBV11-2 and TRBJ2-2; no reliable D call. The length of the CDR3 is 16 residues. The V end lost 3 bases, the J end lost 1 base, and 12 bases lay between the germline ends. Germline CDR1 and CDR2: SGHAT and FQNNGV. The CDR3 DNA reads TGTGCCAGCAGCTTGACACCAGACGGGAACACCGGGGAGCTGTTTTTT. Translation gives CASSLTPDGNTGELFF.

This clonotype was counted at least ten times. The chain carries TRBV13 and TRBJ2-7; D remains ambiguous. This CDR3 comprises 11 residues. Germline CDR1 reads PRHDT; CDR2 reads FYEKMQ (reference sequence). The V end lost 0 bases, the J end lost 6 bases, and 3 bases lay between the germline ends. CDR3 DNA: TGTGCCAGCAGCTTAGGGCCCGAGCAGTACTTC. It encodes CASSLGPEQYF.

The chain uses TRBV3-1 and TRBJ2-3; 8 bases match TRBD2. Germline V gives CDR1 LGHDT, CDR2 YNNKEL (reference sequence). This CDR3 has 18 residues. Trimming cost V 5 bases and J 1 base; bases outside gene matches: 14. The CDR3 reads CASSISGKASSGTDTQYF. CDR3 nucleotides: TGTGCCAGCAGCATTAGCGGGAAAGCGTCCTCCGGCACAGATACGCAGTATTTT.